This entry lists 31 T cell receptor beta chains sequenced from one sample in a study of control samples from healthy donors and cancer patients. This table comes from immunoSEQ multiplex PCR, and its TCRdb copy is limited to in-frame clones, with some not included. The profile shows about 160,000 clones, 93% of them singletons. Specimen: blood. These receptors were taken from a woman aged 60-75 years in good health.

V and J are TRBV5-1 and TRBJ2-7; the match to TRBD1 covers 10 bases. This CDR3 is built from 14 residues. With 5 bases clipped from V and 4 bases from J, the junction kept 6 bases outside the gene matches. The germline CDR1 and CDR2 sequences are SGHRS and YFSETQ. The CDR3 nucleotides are TGCGCCAGCAGGACTGGACAGGGGGGTTACGAGCAGTACTTC. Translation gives CASRTGQGGYEQYF.

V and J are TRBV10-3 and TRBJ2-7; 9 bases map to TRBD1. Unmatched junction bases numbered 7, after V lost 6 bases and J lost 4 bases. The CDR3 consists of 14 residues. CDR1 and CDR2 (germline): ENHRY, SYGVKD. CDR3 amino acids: CAISADRGGYEQYF. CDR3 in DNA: TGTGCCATCAGCGCGGACAGGGGAGGTTACGAGCAGTACTTC.

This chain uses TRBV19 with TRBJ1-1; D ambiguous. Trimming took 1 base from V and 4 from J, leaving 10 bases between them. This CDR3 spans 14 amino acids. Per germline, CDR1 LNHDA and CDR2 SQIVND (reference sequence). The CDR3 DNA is TGTGCCAGTAGTATAGGGAACGAGGGCACTGAAGCTTTCTTT. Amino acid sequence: CASSIGNEGTEAFF.

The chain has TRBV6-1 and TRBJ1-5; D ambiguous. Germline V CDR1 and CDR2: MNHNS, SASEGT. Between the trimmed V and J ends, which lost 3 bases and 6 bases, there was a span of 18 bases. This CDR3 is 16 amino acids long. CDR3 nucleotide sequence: TGTGCCAGCAGTGATCAAGGGAGCGGCGCAGGTCAGCCCCAGCATTTT. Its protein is CASSDQGSGAGQPQHF.

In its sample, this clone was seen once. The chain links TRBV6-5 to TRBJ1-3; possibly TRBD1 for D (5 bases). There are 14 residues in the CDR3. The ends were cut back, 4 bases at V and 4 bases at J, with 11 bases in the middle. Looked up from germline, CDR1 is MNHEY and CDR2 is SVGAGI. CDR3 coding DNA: TGTGCCAGCAGTTCCCACCAGGGCGGAAACACCATATATTTT. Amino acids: CASSSHQGGNTIYF.

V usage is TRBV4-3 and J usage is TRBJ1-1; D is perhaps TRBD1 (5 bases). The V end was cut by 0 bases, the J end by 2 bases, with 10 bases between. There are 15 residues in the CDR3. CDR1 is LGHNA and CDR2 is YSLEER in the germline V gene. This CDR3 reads CASSQEVDSNTEAFF. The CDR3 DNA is TGCGCCAGCAGCCAAGAGGTCGACAGTAACACTGAAGCTTTCTTT.

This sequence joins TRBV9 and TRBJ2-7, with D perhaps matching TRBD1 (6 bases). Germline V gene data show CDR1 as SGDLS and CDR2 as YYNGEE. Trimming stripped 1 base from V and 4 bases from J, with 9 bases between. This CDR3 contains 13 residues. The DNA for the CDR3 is TGTGCCAGCAGCGTACAGGGGCAGTACGAGCAGTACTTC. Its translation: CASSVQGQYEQYF.

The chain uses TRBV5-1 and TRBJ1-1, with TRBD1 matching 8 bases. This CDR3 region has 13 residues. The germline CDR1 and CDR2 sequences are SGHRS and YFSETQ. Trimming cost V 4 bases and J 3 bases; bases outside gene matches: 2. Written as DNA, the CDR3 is TGCGCCAGCAGCGTGGACAGGGACACTGAAGCTTTCTTT. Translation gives CASSVDRDTEAFF. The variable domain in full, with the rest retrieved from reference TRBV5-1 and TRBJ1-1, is KAGVTQTPRYLIKTRGQQVTLSCSPISGHRSVSWYQQTPGQGLQFLFEYFSETQRNKGNFPGRFSGRQFSNSRSEMNVSTLELGDSALYLCASSVDRDTEAFFGQGTRLTVV.

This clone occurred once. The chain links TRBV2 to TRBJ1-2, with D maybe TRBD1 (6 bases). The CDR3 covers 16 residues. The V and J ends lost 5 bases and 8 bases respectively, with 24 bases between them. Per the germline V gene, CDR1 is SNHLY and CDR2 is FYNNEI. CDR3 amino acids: CASSKVSLRGVWGYTF. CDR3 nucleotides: TGTGCCAGCAGTAAAGTCTCTTTGAGGGGGGTATGGGGCTACACCTTC.

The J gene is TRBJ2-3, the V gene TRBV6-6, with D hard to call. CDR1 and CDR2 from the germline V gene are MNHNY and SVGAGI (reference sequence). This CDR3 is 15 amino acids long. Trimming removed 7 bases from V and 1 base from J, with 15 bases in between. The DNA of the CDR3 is TGTGCCAGCACCCCGGCCTTGTGGGGCACAGATACGCAGTATTTT. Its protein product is CASTPALWGTDTQYF.

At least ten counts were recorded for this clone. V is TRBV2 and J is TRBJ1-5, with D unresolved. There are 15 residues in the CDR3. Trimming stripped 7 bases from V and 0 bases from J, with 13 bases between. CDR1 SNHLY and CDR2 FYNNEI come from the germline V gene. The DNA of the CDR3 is TGTGCCAGCAAGGGTACTGAACATAGCAATCAGCCCCAGCATTTT. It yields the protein CASKGTEHSNQPQHF.

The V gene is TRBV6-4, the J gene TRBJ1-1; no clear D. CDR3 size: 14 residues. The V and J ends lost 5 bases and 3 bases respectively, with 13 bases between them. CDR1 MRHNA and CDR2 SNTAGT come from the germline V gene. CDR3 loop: CASSPDPQYTEAFF. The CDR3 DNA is TGTGCCAGCAGTCCCGACCCACAATACACTGAAGCTTTCTTT.

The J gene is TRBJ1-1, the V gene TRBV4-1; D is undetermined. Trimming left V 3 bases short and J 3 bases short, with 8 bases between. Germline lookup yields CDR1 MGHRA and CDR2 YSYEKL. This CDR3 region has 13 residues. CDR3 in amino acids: CASSQAEYTEAFF. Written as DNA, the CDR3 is TGCGCCAGCAGCCAGGCAGAATACACTGAAGCTTTCTTT.

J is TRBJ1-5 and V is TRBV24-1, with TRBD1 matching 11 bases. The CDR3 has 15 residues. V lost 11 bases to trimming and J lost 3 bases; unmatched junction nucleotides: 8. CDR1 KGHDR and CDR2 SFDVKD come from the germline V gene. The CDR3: CAKRRDRGYNQPQHF. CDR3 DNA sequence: TGTGCCAAGCGGCGGGACAGGGGGTACAATCAGCCCCAGCATTTT.

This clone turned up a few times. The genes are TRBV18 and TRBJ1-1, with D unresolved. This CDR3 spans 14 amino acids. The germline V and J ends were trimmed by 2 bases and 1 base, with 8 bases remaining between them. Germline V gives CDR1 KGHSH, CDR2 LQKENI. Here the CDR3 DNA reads TGTGCCAGCTCACCATTCGAGGAGAACACTGAAGCTTTCTTT. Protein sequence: CASSPFEENTEAFF.

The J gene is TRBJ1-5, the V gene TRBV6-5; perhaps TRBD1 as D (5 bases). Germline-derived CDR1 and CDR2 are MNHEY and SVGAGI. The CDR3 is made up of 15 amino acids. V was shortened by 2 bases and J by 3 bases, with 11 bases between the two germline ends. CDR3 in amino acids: CASSYMGGNNQPQHF. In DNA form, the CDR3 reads TGTGCCAGCAGTTACATGGGGGGGAACAATCAGCCCCAGCATTTT.

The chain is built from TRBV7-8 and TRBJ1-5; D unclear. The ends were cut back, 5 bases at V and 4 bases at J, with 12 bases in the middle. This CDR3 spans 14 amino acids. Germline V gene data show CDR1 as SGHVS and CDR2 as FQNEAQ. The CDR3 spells CASSSTGRNQPQHF. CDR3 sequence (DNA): TGTGCCAGCAGCAGTACTGGGAGGAATCAGCCCCAGCATTTT.

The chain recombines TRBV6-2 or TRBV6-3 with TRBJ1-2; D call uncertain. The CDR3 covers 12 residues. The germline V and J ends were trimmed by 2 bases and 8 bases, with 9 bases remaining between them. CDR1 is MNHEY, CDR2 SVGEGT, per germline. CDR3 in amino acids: CASSYRPPGYTF. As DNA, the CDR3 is TGTGCCAGCAGTTACAGGCCTCCAGGCTACACCTTC.

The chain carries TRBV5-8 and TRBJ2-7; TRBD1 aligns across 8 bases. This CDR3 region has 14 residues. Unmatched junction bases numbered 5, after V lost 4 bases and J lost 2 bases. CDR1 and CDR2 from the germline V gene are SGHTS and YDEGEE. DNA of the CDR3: TGTGCCAGCAGCCACCGGACAGGGACCTACGAGCAGTACTTC. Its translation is CASSHRTGTYEQYF.

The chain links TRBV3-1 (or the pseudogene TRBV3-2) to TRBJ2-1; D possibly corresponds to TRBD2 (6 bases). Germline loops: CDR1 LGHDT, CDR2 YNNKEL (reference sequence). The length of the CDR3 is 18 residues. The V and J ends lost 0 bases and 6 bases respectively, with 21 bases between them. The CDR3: CASSQDSWSSAFSNEQFF. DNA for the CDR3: TGTGCCAGCAGCCAAGATTCTTGGTCTAGCGCATTTTCCAATGAGCAGTTCTTC.

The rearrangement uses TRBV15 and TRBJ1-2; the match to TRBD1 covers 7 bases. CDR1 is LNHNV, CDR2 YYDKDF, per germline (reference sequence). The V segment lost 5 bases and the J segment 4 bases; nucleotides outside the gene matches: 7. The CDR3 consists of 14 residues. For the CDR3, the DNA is TGTGCCACCAGCTCCAGCGACAGGGTCTATGGCTACACCTTC. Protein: CATSSSDRVYGYTF.

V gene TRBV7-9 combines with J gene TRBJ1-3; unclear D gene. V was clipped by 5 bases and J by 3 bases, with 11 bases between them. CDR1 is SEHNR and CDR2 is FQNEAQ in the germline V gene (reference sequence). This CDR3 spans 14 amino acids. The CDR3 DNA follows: TGTGCCAGCAGCCCCGACGTACTTGGAAACACCATATATTTT. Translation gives CASSPDVLGNTIYF.

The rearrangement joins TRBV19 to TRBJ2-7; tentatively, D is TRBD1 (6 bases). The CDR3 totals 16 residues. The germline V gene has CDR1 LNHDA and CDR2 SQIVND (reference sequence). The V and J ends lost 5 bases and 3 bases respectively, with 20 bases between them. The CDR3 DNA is TGTGCCAGTAGTGCCATCCTGTTTGGGGGCGGCTACGAGCAGTACTTC. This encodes CASSAILFGGGYEQYF.

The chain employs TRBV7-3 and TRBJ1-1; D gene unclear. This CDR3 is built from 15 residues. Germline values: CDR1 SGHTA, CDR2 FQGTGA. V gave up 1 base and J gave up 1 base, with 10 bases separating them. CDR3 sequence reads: CASSLNIGGNTEAFF. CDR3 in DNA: TGTGCCAGCAGCTTAAATATAGGCGGGAACACTGAAGCTTTCTTT. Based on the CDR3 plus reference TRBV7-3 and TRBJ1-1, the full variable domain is GAGVSQTPSNKVTEKGKYVELRCDPISGHTALYWYRQSLGQGPEFLIYFQGTGAADDSGLPNDRFFAVRPEGSVSTLKIQRTERGDSAVYLCASSLNIGGNTEAFFGQGTRLTVV.

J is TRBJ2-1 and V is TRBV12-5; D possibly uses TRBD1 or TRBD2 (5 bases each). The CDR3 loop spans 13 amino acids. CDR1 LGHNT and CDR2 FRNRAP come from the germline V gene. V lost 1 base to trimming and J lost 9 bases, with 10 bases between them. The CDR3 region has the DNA TGTGCTAGTGGTTTGGACACTAGGGGTGAGCAGTTCTTC. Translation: CASGLDTRGEQFF.

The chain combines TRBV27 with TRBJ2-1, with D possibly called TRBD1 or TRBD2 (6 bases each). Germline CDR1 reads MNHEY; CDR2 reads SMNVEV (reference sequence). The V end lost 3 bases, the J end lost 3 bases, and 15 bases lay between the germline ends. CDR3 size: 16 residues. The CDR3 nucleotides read TGTGCCAGCAGTTTGGGCATGGGGGGCCGCTACAATGAGCAGTTCTTC. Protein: CASSLGMGGRYNEQFF.

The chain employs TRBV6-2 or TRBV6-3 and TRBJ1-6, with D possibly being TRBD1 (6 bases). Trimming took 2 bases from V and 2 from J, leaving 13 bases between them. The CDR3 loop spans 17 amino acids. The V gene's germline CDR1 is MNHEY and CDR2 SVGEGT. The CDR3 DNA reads TGTGCCAGCAGTTACGTGATACGGACAGCCTATAATTCACCCCTCCACTTT. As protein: CASSYVIRTAYNSPLHF.

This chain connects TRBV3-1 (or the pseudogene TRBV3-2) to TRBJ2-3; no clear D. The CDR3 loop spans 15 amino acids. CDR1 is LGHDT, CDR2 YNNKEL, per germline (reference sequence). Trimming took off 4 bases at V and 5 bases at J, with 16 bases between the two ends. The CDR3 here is CASSRGVIVRDTQYF. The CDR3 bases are TGTGCCAGCAGCCGCGGAGTTATCGTGCGAGATACGCAGTATTTT.

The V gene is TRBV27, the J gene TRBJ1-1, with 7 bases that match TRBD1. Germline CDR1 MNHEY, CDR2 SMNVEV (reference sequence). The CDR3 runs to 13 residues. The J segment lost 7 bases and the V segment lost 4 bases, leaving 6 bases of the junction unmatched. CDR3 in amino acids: CASSSTGVGEAFF. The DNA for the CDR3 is TGTGCCAGCAGTTCCACAGGGGTGGGTGAAGCTTTCTTT.

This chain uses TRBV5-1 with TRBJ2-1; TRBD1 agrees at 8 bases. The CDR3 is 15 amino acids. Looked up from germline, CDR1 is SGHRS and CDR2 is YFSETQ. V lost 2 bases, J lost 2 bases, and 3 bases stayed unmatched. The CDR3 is CASSLPTGAYNEQFF. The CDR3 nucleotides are TGCGCCAGCAGCTTACCGACAGGGGCCTACAATGAGCAGTTCTTC.

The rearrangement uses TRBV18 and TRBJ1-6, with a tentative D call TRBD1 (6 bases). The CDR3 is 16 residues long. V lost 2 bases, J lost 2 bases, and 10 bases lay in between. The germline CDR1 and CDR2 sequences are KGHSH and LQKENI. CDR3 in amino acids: CASSPGGAPYNSPLHF. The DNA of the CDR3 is TGTGCCAGCTCACCAGGGGGGGCACCCTATAATTCACCCCTCCACTTT.